The next 2 T cell receptor beta chains were all read from a single sample in a study of T-cell memory formation after mild COVID-19. TCRdb ran MiXCR on the 5' RACE reads and lists one entry per CDR3 protein. The sample yields tens of thousands of distinct CDR3 sequences, over 7.5% seen once. The sample consisted of PBMCs or a T cell subset sorted from them (not recorded which). Receptor source: a man between 18 and 29 years old who had mild COVID-19 (a few samples of this study predate the infection). Cell type and time point are not known.

In this sample, this clonotype is medium-sized. This chain connects TRBV5-1 to TRBJ1-1, with D unclear. The CDR3 runs to 12 residues. V shed 0 bases and J shed 9 bases, with 9 bases lying between them. The V gene's germline CDR1 is SGHRS and CDR2 YFSETQ. CDR3 in DNA: TGCGCCAGCAGCTTGGAAGGACCCCAAGCTTTCTTT. Translated, it gives CASSLEGPQAFF. Full variable domain (rest looked up from reference TRBV5-1 and TRBJ1-1): KAGVTQTPRYLIKTRGQQVTLSCSPISGHRSVSWYQQTPGQGLQFLFEYFSETQRNKGNFPGRFSGRQFSNSRSEMNVSTLELGDSALYLCASSLEGPQAFFGQGTRLTVV.

In its sample, this clonotype was seen a few times. The rearrangement links TRBV5-4 to TRBJ2-7; no clear D. V was pared by 4 bases and J by 6 bases, with 17 bases between. The CDR3 length is 14 residues. The germline CDR1 and CDR2 sequences are SGHNT and YYREEE (reference sequence). CDR3 bases: TGTGCCAGCAGCCCCAGTGATAGTCTGGTCGAGCAGTACTTC. This encodes CASSPSDSLVEQYF.